A selection of T cell receptor beta chains follows, all from one sample in a study of a mutant IDH1 vaccine in newly diagnosed glioma. This table comes from immunoSEQ multiplex PCR, and its TCRdb copy is limited to in-frame clones, with some not included. The sample has tens of thousands of clones, 70% to 90% seen once; the top ten hold about a fifth. Here the sequenced sample was PBMCs, taken from a glioma patient treated with radiotherapy, temozolomide or both. The source is a young man with glioma. Both conserved end residues are part of each CDR3. The D gene is left open where the match is weak. Clone size is shown for a subset of rows, as once, few, many or a class of expanded clone.

size	V	D	J	CDR3	DNA
-	TRBV29-1	TRBD1	TRBJ1-1	CSVAQGALSEAFF	TGCAGCGTTGCCCAGGGGGCCCTCTCGGAAGCTTTCTTT
-	TRBV6-5	-	TRBJ1-2	CASSPVLSNYGYTF	TGTGCCAGCAGTCCGGTACTTTCTAACTATGGCTACACCTTC
-	TRBV28	TRBD1	TRBJ1-1	CASSIEGQGLRTEAFF	TGTGCCAGCAGCATCGAGGGACAGGGGCTGCGGACTGAAGCTTTCTTT
-	TRBV20-1	-	TRBJ2-7	CSAASSYEQYF	TGCAGTGCTGCCAGCTCCTACGAGCAGTACTTC
-	TRBV5-1	TRBD1	TRBJ1-1	CASSLGQGAGEAFF	TGCGCCAGCAGCTTGGGACAGGGGGCTGGTGAAGCTTTCTTT
few	TRBV7-3	TRBD1	TRBJ2-7	CASSSGQDYEQYF	TGTGCCAGCAGCTCTGGACAGGACTACGAGCAGTACTTC
-	TRBV7-9	TRBD1	TRBJ2-7	CASSLWDRSSYEQYF	TGTGCCAGCAGCTTATGGGACAGGTCCTCCTACGAGCAGTACTTC
-	TRBV18	TRBD1	TRBJ1-5	CASSSGQNSNQPQHF	TGTGCCAGCTCATCGGGACAGAATAGCAATCAGCCCCAGCATTTT
-	TRBV25-1	TRBD1	TRBJ2-1	CASSVDRGNDEQFF	TGTGCCAGCAGTGTAGACAGGGGGAACGATGAGCAGTTCTTC
few	TRBV6-1	-	TRBJ1-1	CASSDGSVNTEAFF	TGTGCCAGCAGTGATGGGTCCGTGAACACTGAAGCTTTCTTT
-	TRBV6-6	-	TRBJ1-4	CASRAGFEKLFF	TGTGCCAGCAGGGCAGGGTTCGAAAAACTGTTTTTT
-	TRBV27	-	TRBJ2-7	CASSGDKDSSYEQYF	TGTGCCAGCAGCGGGGATAAGGACAGTTCCTACGAGCAGTACTTC
-	TRBV5-6	-	TRBJ1-1	CASSLVGGVNTEAFF	TGTGCCAGCAGCTTGGTCGGGGGGGTGAACACTGAAGCTTTCTTT
once	TRBV2	-	TRBJ2-3	CASRGADTQYF	TGTGCCAGCAGGGGGGCAGATACGCAGTATTTT
once	TRBV19	TRBD2	TRBJ2-7	CASSDREGGYEQYF	TGTGCCAGTAGTGATCGGGAGGGCGGCTACGAGCAGTACTTC
few	TRBV25-1	-	TRBJ1-4	CASSDGRTNEKLFF	TGTGCCAGCAGTGATGGCCGAACTAATGAAAAACTGTTTTTT
-	TRBV5-1	TRBD1	TRBJ2-7	CASSRDTGGNYEQYF	TGCGCCAGCAGCCGCGATACAGGGGGGAACTACGAGCAGTACTTC
-	TRBV28	TRBD2	TRBJ2-7	CASSFLPGLAGYEQYF	TGTGCCAGCAGTTTCCTGCCGGGACTAGCGGGATACGAGCAGTACTTC
-	TRBV27	-	TRBJ1-1	CASSLIGVGGVLEAFF	TGTGCCAGCAGTTTAATTGGGGTGGGGGGAGTTCTTGAAGCTTTCTTT
few	TRBV7-9	TRBD1	TRBJ1-1	CASRVTGLEAFF	TGTGCCAGCAGAGTGACAGGGTTGGAGGCTTTCTTT
-	TRBV30	TRBD2	TRBJ2-1	CAWSHGTSGGNEQFF	TGTGCCTGGAGTCACGGGACTAGCGGGGGTAATGAGCAGTTCTTC
once	TRBV7-8	-	TRBJ2-3	CASSLATGRTDTQYF	TGTGCCAGCAGCTTAGCAACCGGGAGAACAGATACGCAGTATTTT
-	TRBV29-1	TRBD1	TRBJ1-5	CSVTGGFNQPQHF	TGCAGCGTGACAGGGGGCTTCAATCAGCCCCAGCATTTT
once	TRBV30	-	TRBJ2-3	CAWMNGPSTDTQYF	TGTGCCTGGATGAACGGCCCCAGCACAGATACGCAGTATTTT
-	TRBV4-1	-	TRBJ2-5	CASSQWGNQETQYF	TGCGCCAGCAGCCAATGGGGGAACCAAGAGACCCAGTACTTC
-	TRBV5-6	-	TRBJ2-7	CASSLAGLSEQYF	TGTGCCAGCAGCTTGGCAGGTTTATCCGAGCAGTACTTC
once	TRBV18	-	TRBJ2-6	CASSLGGNSPGANVLTF	TGTGCCAGCTCACTAGGGGGTAATTCCCCTGGGGCCAACGTCCTGACTTTC
-	TRBV9	TRBD1	TRBJ2-7	CASSRQGNGRQYF	TGTGCCAGCAGCCGACAGGGAAATGGACGGCAGTACTTC
-	TRBV5-1	-	TRBJ2-3	CASSLGSPTDTQYF	TGCGCCAGCAGCTTGGGTAGCCCCACAGATACGCAGTATTTT
few	TRBV4-1	TRBD1	TRBJ2-2	CASSQEARGYTGELFF	TGCGCCAGCAGCCAAGAGGCCAGGGGGTATACCGGGGAGCTGTTTTTT
-	TRBV7-2	TRBD1	TRBJ1-2	CASSSRDRGRYGYTF	TGTGCCAGCAGCTCACGAGACAGGGGAAGATATGGCTACACCTTC
once	TRBV4-3	TRBD2	TRBJ2-7	CASSQAVLGGGPFYEQYF	TGCGCCAGCAGCCAAGCGGTCTTGGGCGGGGGGCCATTCTACGAGCAGTACTTC
-	TRBV6-5	TRBD2	TRBJ2-1	CASRRGLAGNNEQFF	TGTGCCAGCAGACGGGGACTAGCGGGGAACAATGAGCAGTTCTTC
-	TRBV7-2	TRBD1	TRBJ2-7	CASSPGTGGYEQYF	TGTGCCAGCAGCCCCGGGACAGGGGGTTACGAGCAGTACTTC
-	TRBV28	-	TRBJ1-1	CASSLRRDTEAFF	TGTGCCAGCAGTTTACGTCGGGACACTGAAGCTTTCTTT
few	TRBV19	-	TRBJ1-5	CASSIAGNQPQHF	TGTGCCAGTAGTATCGCAGGAAATCAGCCCCAGCATTTT
-	TRBV2	-	TRBJ1-5	CASQNRQGGKNQPQHF	TGTGCCAGTCAAAATAGGCAGGGCGGAAAAAATCAGCCCCAGCATTTT
-	TRBV6-1	-	TRBJ2-2	CASSETGDTGELFF	TGTGCCAGCAGTGAGACAGGAGACACCGGGGAGCTGTTTTTT
-	TRBV5-1	-	TRBJ1-5	CASSFGGRDQPQHF	TGCGCCAGCAGCTTCGGGGGGCGGGATCAGCCCCAGCATTTT
-	TRBV4-1	-	TRBJ2-3	CASSQSVTDTQYF	TGCGCCAGCAGCCAGTCGGTCACAGATACGCAGTATTTT
-	TRBV7-9	-	TRBJ2-7	CASSFERLSSYEQYF	TGTGCCAGCAGCTTCGAGCGGTTGAGCTCCTACGAGCAGTACTTC
once	TRBV4-3	TRBD1	TRBJ2-5	CASSQGDSQETQYF	TGCGCCAGCAGCCAGGGGGACAGCCAAGAGACCCAGTACTTC
-	TRBV11-2	-	TRBJ1-3	CASSLLRGTGNTIYF	TGTGCCAGCAGCTTGCTTCGGGGTACTGGAAACACCATATATTTT
-	TRBV10-3	-	TRBJ1-5	CAISESAYSNQPQHF	TGTGCCATCAGTGAATCTGCGTATAGCAATCAGCCCCAGCATTTT
-	TRBV7-9	-	TRBJ1-1	CASSLDERTEAFF	TGTGCCAGCAGCTTAGACGAGAGGACTGAAGCTTTCTTT